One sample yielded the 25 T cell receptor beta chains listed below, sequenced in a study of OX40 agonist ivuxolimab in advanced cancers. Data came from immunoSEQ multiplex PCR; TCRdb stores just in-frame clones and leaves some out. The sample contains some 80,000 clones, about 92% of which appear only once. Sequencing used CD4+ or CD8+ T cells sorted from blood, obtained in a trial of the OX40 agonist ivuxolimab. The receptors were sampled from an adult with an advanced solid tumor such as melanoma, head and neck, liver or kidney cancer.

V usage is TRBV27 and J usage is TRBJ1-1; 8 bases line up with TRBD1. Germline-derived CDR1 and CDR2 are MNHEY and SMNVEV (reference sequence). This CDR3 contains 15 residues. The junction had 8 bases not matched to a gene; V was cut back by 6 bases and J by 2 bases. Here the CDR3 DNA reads TGTGCCAGCAGCCCCGGACAGGGAAGAAACACTGAAGCTTTCTTT. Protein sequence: CASSPGQGRNTEAFF.

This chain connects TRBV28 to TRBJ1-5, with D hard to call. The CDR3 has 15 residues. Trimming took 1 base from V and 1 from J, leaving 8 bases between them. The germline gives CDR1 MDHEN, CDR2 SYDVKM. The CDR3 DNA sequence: TGTGCCAGCAGTTTATACGGGGAGAGCAATCAGCCCCAGCATTTT. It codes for CASSLYGESNQPQHF.

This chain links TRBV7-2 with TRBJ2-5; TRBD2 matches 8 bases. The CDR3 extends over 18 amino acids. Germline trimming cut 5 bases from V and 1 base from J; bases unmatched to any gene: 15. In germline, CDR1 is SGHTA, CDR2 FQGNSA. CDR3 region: CASSPESIAGRLQETQYF. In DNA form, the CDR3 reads TGTGCCAGCAGCCCCGAATCAATAGCGGGGAGGCTCCAAGAGACCCAGTACTTC. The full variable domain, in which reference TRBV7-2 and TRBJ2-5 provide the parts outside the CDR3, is GAGVSQSPSNKVTEKGKDVELRCDPISGHTALYWYRQSLGQGLEFLIYFQGNSAPDKSGLPSDRFSAERTGGSVSTLTIQRTQQEDSAVYLCASSPESIAGRLQETQYFGPGTRLLVL.

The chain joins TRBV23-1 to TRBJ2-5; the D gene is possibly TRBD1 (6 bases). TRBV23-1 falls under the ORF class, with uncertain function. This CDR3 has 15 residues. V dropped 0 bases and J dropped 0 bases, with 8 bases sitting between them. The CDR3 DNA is TGCGCCAGCAGTCAATCGGGGGCGTACCAAGAGACCCAGTACTTC. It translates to CASSQSGAYQETQYF.

The CDR3 nucleotides read TGTGCCAGTAGTAGACTCCGGGTCACCGGGGAGCTGTTTTTT. Translated, it gives CASSRLRVTGELFF. The chain is built from TRBV19 and TRBJ2-2; no definite D call. Germline V lookup: CDR1 LNHDA, CDR2 SQIVND (reference sequence). Trimming took 4 bases from V and 4 from J, leaving 10 bases between them. The CDR3 loop spans 14 amino acids. The complete variable domain, with remaining parts taken from reference TRBV19 and TRBJ2-2, reads DGGITQSPKYLFRKEGQNVTLSCEQNLNHDAMYWYRQDPGQGLRLIYYSQIVNDFQKGDIAEGYSVSREKKESFPLTVTSAQKNPTAFYLCASSRLRVTGELFFGEGSRLTVL.

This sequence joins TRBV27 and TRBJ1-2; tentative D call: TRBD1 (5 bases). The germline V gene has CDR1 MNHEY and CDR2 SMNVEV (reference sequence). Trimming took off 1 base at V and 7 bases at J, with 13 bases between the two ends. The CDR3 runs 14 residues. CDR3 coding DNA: TGTGCCAGCAGTTTATTTCAGGGTCGGAGTGGCTACACCTTC. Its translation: CASSLFQGRSGYTF.

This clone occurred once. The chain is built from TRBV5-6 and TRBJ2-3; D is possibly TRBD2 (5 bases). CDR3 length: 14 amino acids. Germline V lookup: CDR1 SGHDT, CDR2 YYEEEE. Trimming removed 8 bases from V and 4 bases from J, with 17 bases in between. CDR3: CASSATFGADTQYF. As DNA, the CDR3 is TGTGCCAGTAGCGCGACTTTTGGCGCAGATACGCAGTATTTT.

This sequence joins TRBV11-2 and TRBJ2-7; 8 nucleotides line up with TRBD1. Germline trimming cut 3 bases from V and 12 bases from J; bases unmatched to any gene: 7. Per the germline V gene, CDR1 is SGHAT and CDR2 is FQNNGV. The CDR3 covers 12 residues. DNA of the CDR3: TGTGCCAGCAGCTTTAACAGGGGGTTCCTGTACTTC. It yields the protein CASSFNRGFLYF.

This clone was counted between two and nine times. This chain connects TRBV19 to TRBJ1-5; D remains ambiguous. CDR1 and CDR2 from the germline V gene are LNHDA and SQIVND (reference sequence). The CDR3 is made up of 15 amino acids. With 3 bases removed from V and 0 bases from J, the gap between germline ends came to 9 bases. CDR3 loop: CASSITDYSNQPQHF. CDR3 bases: TGTGCCAGTAGTATTACAGATTATAGCAATCAGCCCCAGCATTTT.

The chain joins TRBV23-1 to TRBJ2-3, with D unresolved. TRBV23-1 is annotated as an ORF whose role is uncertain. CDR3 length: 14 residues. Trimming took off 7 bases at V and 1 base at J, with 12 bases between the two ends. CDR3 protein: CASTRTVGTDTQYF. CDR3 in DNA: TGCGCCAGCACCCGGACGGTAGGCACAGATACGCAGTATTTT.

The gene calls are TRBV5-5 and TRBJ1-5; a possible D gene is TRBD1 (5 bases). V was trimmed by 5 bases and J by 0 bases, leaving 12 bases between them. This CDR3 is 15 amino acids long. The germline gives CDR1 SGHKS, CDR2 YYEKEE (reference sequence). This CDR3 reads CASRDRFNSNQPQHF. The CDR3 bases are TGTGCCAGCAGAGACAGATTCAATAGCAATCAGCCCCAGCATTTT.

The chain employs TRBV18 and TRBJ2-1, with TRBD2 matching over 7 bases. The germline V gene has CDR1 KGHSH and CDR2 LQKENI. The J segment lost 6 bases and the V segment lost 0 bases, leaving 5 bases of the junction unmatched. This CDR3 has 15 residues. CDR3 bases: TGTGCCAGCTCACCACCCAGCGGGAAACGCAATGAGCAGTTCTTC. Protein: CASSPPSGKRNEQFF.

The CDR3 protein is CASSLETGSSGNTIYF. The CDR3 bases are TGCGCCAGCAGCTTGGAGACTGGCAGCTCTGGAAACACCATATATTTT. The genes are TRBV5-1 and TRBJ1-3; D is unclear. Germline CDR1 reads SGHRS; CDR2 reads YFSETQ. Trimming shortened V by 0 bases and J by 0 bases, and 10 bases separated the two germline ends. CDR3 length equals 16 residues.

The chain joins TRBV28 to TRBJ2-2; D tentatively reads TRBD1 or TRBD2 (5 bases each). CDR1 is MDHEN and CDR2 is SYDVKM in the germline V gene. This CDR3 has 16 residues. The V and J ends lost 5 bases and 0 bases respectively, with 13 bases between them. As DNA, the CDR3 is TGTGCCAGCAGTCCCGGGGCAGCACCGAACACCGGGGAGCTGTTTTTT. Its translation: CASSPGAAPNTGELFF. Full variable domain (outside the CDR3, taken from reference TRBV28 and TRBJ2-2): DVKVTQSSRYLVKRTGEKVFLECVQDMDHENMFWYRQDPGLGLRLIYFSYDVKMKEKGDIPEGYSVSREKKERFSLILESASTNQTSMYLCASSPGAAPNTGELFFGEGSRLTVL.

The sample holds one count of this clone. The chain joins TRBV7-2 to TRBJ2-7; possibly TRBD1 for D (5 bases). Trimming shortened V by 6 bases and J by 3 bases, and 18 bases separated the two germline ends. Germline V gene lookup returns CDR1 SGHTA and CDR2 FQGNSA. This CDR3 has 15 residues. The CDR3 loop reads CASSSYSGQGYEQYF. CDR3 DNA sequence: TGTGCCAGCAGTTCCTATTCTGGCCAGGGCTACGAGCAGTACTTC.

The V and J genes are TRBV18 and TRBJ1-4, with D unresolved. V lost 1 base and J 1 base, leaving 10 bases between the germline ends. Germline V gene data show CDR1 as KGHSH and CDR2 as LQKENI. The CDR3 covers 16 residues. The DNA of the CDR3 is TGTGCCAGCTCACCACTTCAGACCCGAACTAATGAAAAACTGTTTTTT. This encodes CASSPLQTRTNEKLFF.

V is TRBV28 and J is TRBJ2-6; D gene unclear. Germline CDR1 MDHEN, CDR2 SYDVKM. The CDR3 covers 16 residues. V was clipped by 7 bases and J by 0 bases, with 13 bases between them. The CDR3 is CASTRGRGSGANVLTF. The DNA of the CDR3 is TGTGCCAGCACCCGTGGACGTGGCTCTGGGGCCAACGTCCTGACTTTC. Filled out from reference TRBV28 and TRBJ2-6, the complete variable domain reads DVKVTQSSRYLVKRTGEKVFLECVQDMDHENMFWYRQDPGLGLRLIYFSYDVKMKEKGDIPEGYSVSREKKERFSLILESASTNQTSMYLCASTRGRGSGANVLTFGAGSRLTVL.

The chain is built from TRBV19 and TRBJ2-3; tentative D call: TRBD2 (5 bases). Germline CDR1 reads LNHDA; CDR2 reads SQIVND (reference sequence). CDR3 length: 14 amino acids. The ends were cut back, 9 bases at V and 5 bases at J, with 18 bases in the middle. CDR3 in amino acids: CASSERRGLDTQYF. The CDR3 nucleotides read TGTGCCAGCTCGGAGCGACGGGGTCTAGATACGCAGTATTTT. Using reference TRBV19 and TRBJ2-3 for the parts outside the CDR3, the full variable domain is DGGITQSPKYLFRKEGQNVTLSCEQNLNHDAMYWYRQDPGQGLRLIYYSQIVNDFQKGDIAEGYSVSREKKESFPLTVTSAQKNPTAFYLCASSERRGLDTQYFGPGTRLTVL.

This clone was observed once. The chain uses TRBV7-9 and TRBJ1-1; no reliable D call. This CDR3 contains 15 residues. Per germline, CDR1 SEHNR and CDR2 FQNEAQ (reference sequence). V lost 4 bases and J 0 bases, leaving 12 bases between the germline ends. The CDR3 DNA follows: TGTGCCAGCAGCTCCGGACTACTGATGAACACTGAAGCTTTCTTT. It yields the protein CASSSGLLMNTEAFF.

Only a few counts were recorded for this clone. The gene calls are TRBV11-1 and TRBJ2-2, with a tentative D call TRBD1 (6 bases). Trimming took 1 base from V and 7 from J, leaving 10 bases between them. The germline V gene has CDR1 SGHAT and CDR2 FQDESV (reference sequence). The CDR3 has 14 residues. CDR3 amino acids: CASSLEGGYGELFF. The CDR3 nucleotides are TGTGCCAGCAGCTTAGAAGGGGGATACGGGGAGCTGTTTTTT.

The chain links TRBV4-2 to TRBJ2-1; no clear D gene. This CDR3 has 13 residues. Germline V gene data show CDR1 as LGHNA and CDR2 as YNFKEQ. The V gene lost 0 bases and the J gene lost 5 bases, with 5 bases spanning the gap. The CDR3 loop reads CASSQDGHNEQFF. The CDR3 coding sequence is TGTGCCAGCAGCCAAGATGGCCACAATGAGCAGTTCTTC.

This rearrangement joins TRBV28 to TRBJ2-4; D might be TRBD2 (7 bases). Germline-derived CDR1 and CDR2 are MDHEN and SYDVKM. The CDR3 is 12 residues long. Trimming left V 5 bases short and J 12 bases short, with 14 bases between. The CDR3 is CASSPQGRAQYF. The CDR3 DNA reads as TGTGCCAGCAGTCCTCAGGGGAGGGCTCAGTACTTC.

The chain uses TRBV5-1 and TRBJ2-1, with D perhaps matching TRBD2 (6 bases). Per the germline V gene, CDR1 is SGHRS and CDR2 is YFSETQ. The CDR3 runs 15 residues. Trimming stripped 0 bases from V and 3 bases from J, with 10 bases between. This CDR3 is CASSLVASVYNEQFF. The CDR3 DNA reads TGCGCCAGCAGCTTGGTAGCTAGCGTCTACAATGAGCAGTTCTTC.

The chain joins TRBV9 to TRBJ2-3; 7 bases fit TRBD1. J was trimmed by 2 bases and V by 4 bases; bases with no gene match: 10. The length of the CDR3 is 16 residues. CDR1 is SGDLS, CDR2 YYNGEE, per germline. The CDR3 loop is CASSFTGDPTTDTQYF. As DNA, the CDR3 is TGTGCCAGCAGCTTCACAGGGGATCCGACCACAGATACGCAGTATTTT.

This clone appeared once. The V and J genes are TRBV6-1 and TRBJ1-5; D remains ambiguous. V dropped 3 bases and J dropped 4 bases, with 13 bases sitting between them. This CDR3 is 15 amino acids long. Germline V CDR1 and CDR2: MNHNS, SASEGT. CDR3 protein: CASSERPEMNQPQHF. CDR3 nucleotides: TGTGCCAGCAGTGAGCGGCCGGAGATGAATCAGCCCCAGCATTTT.